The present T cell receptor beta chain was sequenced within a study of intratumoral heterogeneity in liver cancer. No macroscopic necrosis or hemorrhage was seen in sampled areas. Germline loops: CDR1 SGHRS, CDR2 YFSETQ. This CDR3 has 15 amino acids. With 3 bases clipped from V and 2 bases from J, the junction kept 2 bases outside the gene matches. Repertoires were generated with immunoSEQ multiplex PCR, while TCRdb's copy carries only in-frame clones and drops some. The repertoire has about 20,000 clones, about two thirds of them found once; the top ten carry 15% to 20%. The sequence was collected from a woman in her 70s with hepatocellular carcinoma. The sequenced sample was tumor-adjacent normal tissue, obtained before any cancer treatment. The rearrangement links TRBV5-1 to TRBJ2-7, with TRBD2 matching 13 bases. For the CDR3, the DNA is TGCGCCAGCAGCTGGGGACTAGCGGGACCCTACGAGCAGTACTTC. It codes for CASSWGLAGPYEQYF.